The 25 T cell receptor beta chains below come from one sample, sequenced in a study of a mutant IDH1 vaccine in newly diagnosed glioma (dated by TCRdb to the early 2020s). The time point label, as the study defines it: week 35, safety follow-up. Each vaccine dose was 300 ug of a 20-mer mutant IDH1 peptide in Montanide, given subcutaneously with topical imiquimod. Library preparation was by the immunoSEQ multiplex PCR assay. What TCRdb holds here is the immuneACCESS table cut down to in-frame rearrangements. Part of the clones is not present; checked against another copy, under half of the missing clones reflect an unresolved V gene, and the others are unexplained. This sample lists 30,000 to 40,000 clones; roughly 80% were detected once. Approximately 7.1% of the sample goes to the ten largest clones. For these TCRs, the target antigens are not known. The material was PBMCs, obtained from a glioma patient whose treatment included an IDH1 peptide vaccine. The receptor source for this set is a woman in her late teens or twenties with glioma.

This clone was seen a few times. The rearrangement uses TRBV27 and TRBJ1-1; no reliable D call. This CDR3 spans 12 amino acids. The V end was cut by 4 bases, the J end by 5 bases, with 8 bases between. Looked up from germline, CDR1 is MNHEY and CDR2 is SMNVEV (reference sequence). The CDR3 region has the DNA TGTGCCAGCAGTTCTATCGGGACTGAAGCTTTCTTT. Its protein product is CASSSIGTEAFF.

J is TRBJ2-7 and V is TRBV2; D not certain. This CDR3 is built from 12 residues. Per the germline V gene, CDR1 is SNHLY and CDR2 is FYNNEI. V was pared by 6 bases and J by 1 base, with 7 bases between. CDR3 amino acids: CASRSESYEQYF. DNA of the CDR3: TGTGCCAGCAGGTCGGAGTCCTACGAGCAGTACTTC.

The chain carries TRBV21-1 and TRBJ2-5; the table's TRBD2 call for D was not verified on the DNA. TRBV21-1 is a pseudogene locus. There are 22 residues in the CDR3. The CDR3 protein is CASSATGTSGTLANVREETQYF. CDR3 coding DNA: TGTGCCAGCAGCGCTACCGGGACTAGCGGGACCCTAGCGAATGTCAGGGAAGAGACCCAGTACTTC.

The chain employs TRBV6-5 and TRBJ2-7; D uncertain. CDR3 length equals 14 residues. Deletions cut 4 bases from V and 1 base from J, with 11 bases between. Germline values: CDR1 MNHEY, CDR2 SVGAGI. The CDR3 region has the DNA TGTGCCAGCAGTTTGTCTACGGGTTCCTACGAGCAGTACTTC. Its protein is CASSLSTGSYEQYF.

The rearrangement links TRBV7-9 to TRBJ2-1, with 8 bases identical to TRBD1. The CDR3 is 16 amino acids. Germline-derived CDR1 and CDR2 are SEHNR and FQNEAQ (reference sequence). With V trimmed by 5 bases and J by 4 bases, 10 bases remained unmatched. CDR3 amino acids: CASSPRDRLGYNEQFF. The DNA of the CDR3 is TGTGCCAGCAGCCCAAGGGACAGGCTGGGGTACAATGAGCAGTTCTTC.

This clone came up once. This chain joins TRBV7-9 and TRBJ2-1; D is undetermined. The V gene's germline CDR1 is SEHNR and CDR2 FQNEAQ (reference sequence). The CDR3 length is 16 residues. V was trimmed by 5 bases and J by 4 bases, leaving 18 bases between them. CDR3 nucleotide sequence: TGTGCCAGCAGCCCGACAACCAAGGACCGATACAATGAGCAGTTCTTC. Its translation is CASSPTTKDRYNEQFF.

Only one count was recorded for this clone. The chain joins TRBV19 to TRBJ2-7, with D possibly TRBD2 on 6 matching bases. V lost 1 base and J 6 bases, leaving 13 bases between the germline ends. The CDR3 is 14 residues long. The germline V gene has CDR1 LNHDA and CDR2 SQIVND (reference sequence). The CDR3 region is CASSIGLVGTEQYF. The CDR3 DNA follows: TGTGCCAGTAGTATAGGACTAGTTGGGACCGAGCAGTACTTC.

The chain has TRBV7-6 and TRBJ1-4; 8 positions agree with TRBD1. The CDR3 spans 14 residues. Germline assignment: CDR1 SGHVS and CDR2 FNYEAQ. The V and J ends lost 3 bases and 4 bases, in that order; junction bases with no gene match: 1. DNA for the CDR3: TGTGCCAGCAGCTTGGGACAGGTTAATGAAAAACTGTTTTTT. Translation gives CASSLGQVNEKLFF.

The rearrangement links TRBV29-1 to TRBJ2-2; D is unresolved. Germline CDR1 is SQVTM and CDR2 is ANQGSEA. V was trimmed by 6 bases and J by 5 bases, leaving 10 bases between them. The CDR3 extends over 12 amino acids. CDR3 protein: CSVMSDTGELFF. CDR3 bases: TGCAGCGTCATGAGTGATACCGGGGAGCTGTTTTTT.

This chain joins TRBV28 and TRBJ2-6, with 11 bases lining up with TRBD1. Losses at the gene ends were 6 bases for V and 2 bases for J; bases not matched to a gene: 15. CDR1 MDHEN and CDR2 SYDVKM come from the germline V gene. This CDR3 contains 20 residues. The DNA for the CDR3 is TGTGCCAGCAGCGGGGGACAGGGGGTCTACGCGCTCCCTGGGGCCAACGTCCTGACTTTC. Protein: CASSGGQGVYALPGANVLTF.

The CDR3 sequence is CASSSRGINTGELFF. CDR3 bases: TGTGCCAGTAGTAGTAGGGGGATAAACACCGGGGAGCTGTTTTTT. This chain joins TRBV19 and TRBJ2-2, with D tentatively TRBD1 (6 bases). Per the germline V gene, CDR1 is LNHDA and CDR2 is SQIVND (reference sequence). This CDR3 contains 15 residues. V was clipped by 4 bases and J by 2 bases, with 11 bases between them.

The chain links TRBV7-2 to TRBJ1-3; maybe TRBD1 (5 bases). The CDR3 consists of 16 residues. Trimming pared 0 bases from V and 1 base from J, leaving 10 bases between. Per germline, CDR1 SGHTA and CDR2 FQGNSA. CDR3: CASSLAGPGSGNTIYF. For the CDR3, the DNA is TGTGCCAGCAGCTTAGCGGGGCCTGGGTCTGGAAACACCATATATTTT.

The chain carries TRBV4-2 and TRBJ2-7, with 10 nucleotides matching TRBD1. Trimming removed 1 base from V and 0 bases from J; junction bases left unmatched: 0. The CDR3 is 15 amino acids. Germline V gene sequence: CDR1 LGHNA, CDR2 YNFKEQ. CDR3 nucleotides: TGTGCCAGCAGCCAAGGGACAGGGGGCTCCTACGAGCAGTACTTC. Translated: CASSQGTGGSYEQYF.

CDR3 in amino acids: CASSFRKGYEQYF. CDR3 nucleotides: TGTGCCAGCAGTTTCAGAAAGGGCTACGAGCAGTACTTC. The chain couples TRBV6-5 to TRBJ2-7; D is unclear. Trimming removed 4 bases at V and 3 bases at J, with 10 bases between. In germline, CDR1 is MNHEY, CDR2 SVGAGI. This CDR3 is built from 13 residues.

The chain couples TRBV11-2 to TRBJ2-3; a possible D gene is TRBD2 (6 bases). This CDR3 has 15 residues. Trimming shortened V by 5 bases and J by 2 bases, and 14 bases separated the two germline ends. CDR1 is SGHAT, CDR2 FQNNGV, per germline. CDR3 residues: CASSPTGSSTDTQYF. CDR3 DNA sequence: TGTGCCAGCAGCCCAACCGGGAGTTCCACAGATACGCAGTATTTT.

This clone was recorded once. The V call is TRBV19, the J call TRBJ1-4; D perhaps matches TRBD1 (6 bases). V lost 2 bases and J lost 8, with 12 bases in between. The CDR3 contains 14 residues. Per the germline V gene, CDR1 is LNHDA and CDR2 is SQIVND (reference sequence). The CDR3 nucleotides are TGTGCCAGTAGTATATGGGGGGCGAGCGAAAAACTGTTTTTT. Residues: CASSIWGASEKLFF.

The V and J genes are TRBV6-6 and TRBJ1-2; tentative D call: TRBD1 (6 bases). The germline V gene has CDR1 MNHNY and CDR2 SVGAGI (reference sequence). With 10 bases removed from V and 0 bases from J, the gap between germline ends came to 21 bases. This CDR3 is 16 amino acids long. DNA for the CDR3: TGTGCCACGCCGAGAGGGCAGGGGAGTGCTAACTATGGCTACACCTTC. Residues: CATPRGQGSANYGYTF.

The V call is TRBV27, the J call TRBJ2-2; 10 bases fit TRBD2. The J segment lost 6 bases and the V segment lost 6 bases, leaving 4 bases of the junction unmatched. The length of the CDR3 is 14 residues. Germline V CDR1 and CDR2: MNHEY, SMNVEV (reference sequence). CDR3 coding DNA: TGTGCCAGCAGCGGACTAGCGGTCTCCGGGGAGCTGTTTTTT. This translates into CASSGLAVSGELFF.

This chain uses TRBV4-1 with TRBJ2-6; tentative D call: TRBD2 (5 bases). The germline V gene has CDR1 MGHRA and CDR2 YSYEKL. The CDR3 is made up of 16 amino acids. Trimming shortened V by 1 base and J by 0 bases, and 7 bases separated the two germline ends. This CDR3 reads CASSQAEGSGANVLTF. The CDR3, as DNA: TGCGCCAGCAGCCAAGCTGAGGGCTCTGGGGCCAACGTCCTGACTTTC.

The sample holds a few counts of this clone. Written as DNA, the CDR3 is TGCGCCAGCAGCTGGACCGTGAACACTGAAGCTTTCTTT. Its translation is CASSWTVNTEAFF. The genes are TRBV5-1 and TRBJ1-1, with no clear D. Germline values: CDR1 SGHRS, CDR2 YFSETQ. Trimming removed 3 bases at V and 0 bases at J, with 6 bases between. The CDR3 runs to 13 residues.

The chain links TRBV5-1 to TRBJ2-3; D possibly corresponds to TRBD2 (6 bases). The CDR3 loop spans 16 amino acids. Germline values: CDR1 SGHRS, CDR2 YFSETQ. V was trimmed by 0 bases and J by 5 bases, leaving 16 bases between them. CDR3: CASSLDRTGGEDTQYF. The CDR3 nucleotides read TGCGCCAGCAGCTTGGATAGGACCGGGGGTGAAGATACGCAGTATTTT. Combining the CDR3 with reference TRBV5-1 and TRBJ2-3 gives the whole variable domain KAGVTQTPRYLIKTRGQQVTLSCSPISGHRSVSWYQQTPGQGLQFLFEYFSETQRNKGNFPGRFSGRQFSNSRSEMNVSTLELGDSALYLCASSLDRTGGEDTQYFGPGTRLTVL.

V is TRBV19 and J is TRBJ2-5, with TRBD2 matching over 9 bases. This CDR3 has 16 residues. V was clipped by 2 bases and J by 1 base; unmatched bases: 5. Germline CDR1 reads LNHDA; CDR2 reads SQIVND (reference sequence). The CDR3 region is CASSIIAGVGQETQYF. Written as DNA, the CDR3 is TGTGCCAGTAGTATAATAGCGGGAGTGGGCCAAGAGACCCAGTACTTC.

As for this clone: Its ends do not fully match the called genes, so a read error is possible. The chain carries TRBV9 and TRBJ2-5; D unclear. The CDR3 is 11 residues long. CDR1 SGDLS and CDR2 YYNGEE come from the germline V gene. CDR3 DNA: TGTGCCAGCAGCTCTCAAGGGACCCAGTACTTC. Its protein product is CASSSQGTQYF.

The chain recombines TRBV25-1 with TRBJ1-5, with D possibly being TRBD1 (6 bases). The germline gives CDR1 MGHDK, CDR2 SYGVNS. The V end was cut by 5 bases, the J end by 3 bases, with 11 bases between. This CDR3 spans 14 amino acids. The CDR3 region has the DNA TGTGCCAGCAGTATGACAGGAGTCAATCAGCCCCAGCATTTT. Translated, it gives CASSMTGVNQPQHF. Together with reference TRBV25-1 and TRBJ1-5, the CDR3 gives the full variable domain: EADIYQTPRYLVIGTGKKITLECSQTMGHDKMYWYQQDPGMELHLIHYSYGVNSTEKGDLSSESTVSRIRTEHFPLTLESARPSHTSQYLCASSMTGVNQPQHFGDGTRLSIL.

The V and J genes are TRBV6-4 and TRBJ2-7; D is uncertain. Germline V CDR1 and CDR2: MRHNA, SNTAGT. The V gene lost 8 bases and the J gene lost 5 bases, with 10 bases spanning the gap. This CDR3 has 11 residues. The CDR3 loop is CASHSRNEQYF. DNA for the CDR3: TGTGCCAGCCATAGTAGGAACGAGCAGTACTTC.